Shown below are 23 T cell receptor beta chains from a single sample sequenced in a study of T cell changes during pregnancy in multiple sclerosis. Using immunoSEQ multiplex PCR, the repertoire was profiled, and TCRdb retains in-frame clones only, with some absent. The top ten clones hold roughly 4.5% of a sample with some 32,000 clones, 90% of them seen once. The specimen comprised CD8+ T cells from peripheral blood mononuclear cells, sampled in the second trimester of pregnancy. The receptors were gathered from a female donor with multiple sclerosis, enrolled in a pregnancy study.

This sequence joins TRBV7-9 and TRBJ1-4, with 7 bases lining up with TRBD1. The V segment lost 8 bases and the J segment 4 bases; nucleotides outside the gene matches: 13. This CDR3 is 16 amino acids long. Germline loops: CDR1 SEHNR, CDR2 FQNEAQ (reference sequence). DNA of the CDR3: TGTGCCAGCCGCTACAGGGGCGATATCCTTAATGAAAAACTGTTTTTT. The encoded protein is CASRYRGDILNEKLFF.

The chain is built from TRBV28 and TRBJ1-1, with D uncertain. From germline, CDR1 is MDHEN and CDR2 SYDVKM. V lost 2 bases, J lost 1 base, and 8 bases lay in between. The CDR3 spans 14 residues. CDR3 sequence: CASSLPRTNTEAFF. CDR3 nucleotide sequence: TGTGCCAGCAGTTTACCGAGAACGAACACTGAAGCTTTCTTT. The entire variable domain, with the rest obtained from reference TRBV28 and TRBJ1-1, is as follows: DVKVTQSSRYLVKRTGEKVFLECVQDMDHENMFWYRQDPGLGLRLIYFSYDVKMKEKGDIPEGYSVSREKKERFSLILESASTNQTSMYLCASSLPRTNTEAFFGQGTRLTVV.

V and J are TRBV19 and TRBJ1-1; D is unresolved. This CDR3 contains 14 residues. The germline gives CDR1 LNHDA, CDR2 SQIVND (reference sequence). V lost 7 bases and J 4 bases, leaving 16 bases between the germline ends. The CDR3 DNA follows: TGTGCCAGTACTTCAGTATACCAAGTCACTGAAGCTTTCTTT. Translating gives CASTSVYQVTEAFF.

This chain connects TRBV14 to TRBJ2-7; D is ambiguous. Trimming stripped 0 bases from V and 4 bases from J, with 16 bases between. CDR3 length equals 16 residues. In germline, CDR1 is SGHDN, CDR2 FVKESK. The CDR3 coding sequence is TGTGCCAGCAGCCAAGAAGAGTCAGGCCCGGAATACGAGCAGTACTTC. Its protein product is CASSQEESGPEYEQYF.

The V gene is TRBV6-1, the J gene TRBJ2-5; TRBD2 matches 10 bases. V gave up 4 bases and J gave up 2 bases; unmatched junction bases: 4. CDR1 and CDR2 from the germline V gene are MNHNS and SASEGT. The CDR3 is made up of 15 amino acids. The CDR3 bases are TGTGCCAGCAGTGTAGGAGCGGGAGGGCAAGAGACCCAGTACTTC. The encoded protein is CASSVGAGGQETQYF.

The rearrangement uses TRBV14 and TRBJ2-5; 9 bases line up with TRBD1. Germline V CDR1 and CDR2: SGHDN, FVKESK. The CDR3 totals 16 residues. V lost 1 base to trimming and J lost 2 bases; unmatched junction nucleotides: 5. The CDR3 DNA reads as TGTGCCAGCAGCCAAGCGGGACAGGGTCTACAAGAGACCCAGTACTTC. Translating it yields CASSQAGQGLQETQYF. Filled out from reference TRBV14 and TRBJ2-5, the complete variable domain reads EAGVTQFPSHSVIEKGQTVTLRCDPISGHDNLYWYRRVMGKEIKFLLHFVKESKQDESGMPNNRFLAERTGGTYSTLKVQPAELEDSGVYFCASSQAGQGLQETQYFGPGTRLLVL.

The CDR3 protein is CASSERLGGQETQYF. The DNA for the CDR3 is TGTGCCAGCAGTGAAAGGTTGGGGGGCCAAGAGACCCAGTACTTC. V is TRBV6-4 and J is TRBJ2-5; D is perhaps TRBD2 (6 bases). This CDR3 comprises 15 residues. CDR1 is MRHNA, CDR2 SNTAGT, per germline. Deletions cut 3 bases from V and 1 base from J, with 12 bases between.

DNA for the CDR3: TGTGCCAGCAGCCGCGACAGTCTTAATGAAAAACTGTTTTTT. Its protein is CASSRDSLNEKLFF. This sequence joins TRBV7-9 and TRBJ1-4; D is possibly TRBD1 (5 bases). The CDR3 covers 14 residues. The V gene's germline CDR1 is SEHNR and CDR2 FQNEAQ (reference sequence). Deletions cut 5 bases from V and 4 bases from J, with 11 bases between.

This clone was detected only once. The gene calls are TRBV15 and TRBJ2-7; possibly TRBD2 for D (6 bases). The CDR3 extends over 16 amino acids. Germline CDR1 and CDR2: LNHNV and YYDKDF (reference sequence). V lost 2 bases and J 3 bases, leaving 17 bases between the germline ends. DNA for the CDR3: TGTGCCACCAGCAGATCCGGACCGGGGGTTAGCTACGAGCAGTACTTC. It translates to CATSRSGPGVSYEQYF.

The chain joins TRBV6-4 to TRBJ2-1; 7 bases map to TRBD2. Looked up from germline, CDR1 is MRHNA and CDR2 is SNTAGT. The CDR3 runs 16 residues. With V trimmed by 0 bases and J by 4 bases, 6 bases remained unmatched. The CDR3 DNA reads as TGTGCCAGCAGTGACTCAGAGGCGGGAGATTACAATGAGCAGTTCTTC. This gives the protein CASSDSEAGDYNEQFF.

The gene calls are TRBV6-6 and TRBJ2-1; 8 bases align to TRBD1. After removal of 11 bases from V and 5 bases from J, the junction contained 5 bases not matched to a gene. Looked up from germline, CDR1 is MNHNY and CDR2 is SVGAGI (reference sequence). This CDR3 region has 12 residues. Written as DNA, the CDR3 is TGTGCCGGACAGGGAGACGACAATGAGCAGTTCTTC. Residues: CAGQGDDNEQFF.

The V and J genes are TRBV4-3 and TRBJ2-7, with TRBD1 matching 10 bases. The CDR3 extends over 17 amino acids. Germline V gene data show CDR1 as LGHNA and CDR2 as YSLEER. Germline trimming cut 3 bases from V and 2 bases from J; bases unmatched to any gene: 10. The CDR3 sequence: CASSQVAGQGFPYEQYF. CDR3 in DNA: TGCGCCAGCAGCCAGGTAGCGGGACAGGGGTTTCCCTACGAGCAGTACTTC.

The V call is TRBV9, the J call TRBJ1-3; D uncertain. This CDR3 spans 16 amino acids. Trimming removed 0 bases from V and 0 bases from J, with 10 bases in between. Germline V lookup: CDR1 SGDLS, CDR2 YYNGEE. The CDR3 loop reads CASSVGQALSGNTIYF. The CDR3 coding sequence is TGTGCCAGCAGCGTAGGCCAGGCGCTCTCTGGAAACACCATATATTTT. The full variable domain, completed using reference TRBV9 and TRBJ1-3, is DSGVTQTPKHLITATGQRVTLRCSPRSGDLSVYWYQQSLDQGLQFLIQYYNGEERAKGNILERFSAQQFPDLHSELNLSSLELGDSALYFCASSVGQALSGNTIYFGEGSWLTVV.

This clone was found once. The gene calls are TRBV7-8 and TRBJ2-1, with D unresolved. The CDR3 extends over 12 amino acids. In germline, CDR1 is SGHVS, CDR2 FQNEAQ. V shed 5 bases and J shed 10 bases, with 12 bases lying between them. The CDR3 nucleotides are TGTGCCAGCAGCCTGTTCGATCGGGAGCAGTTCTTC. It yields the protein CASSLFDREQFF. Full variable domain (rest looked up from reference TRBV7-8 and TRBJ2-1): GAGVSQSPRYKVAKRGQDVALRCDPISGHVSLFWYQQALGQGPEFLTYFQNEAQLDKSGLPSDRFFAERPEGSVSTLKIQRTQQEDSAVYLCASSLFDREQFFGPGTRLTVL.

The V call is TRBV27, the J call TRBJ2-1; the match to TRBD2 covers 9 bases. V lost 7 bases, J lost 10 bases, and 8 bases stayed unmatched. Germline CDR1 reads MNHEY; CDR2 reads SMNVEV (reference sequence). The CDR3 runs 13 residues. The CDR3 sequence is CASNWGGRGEQFF. The CDR3 DNA follows: TGTGCCAGCAACTGGGGCGGGAGGGGGGAGCAGTTCTTC.

The rearrangement joins TRBV13 to TRBJ2-3; D is perhaps TRBD2 (5 bases). The ends were cut back, 4 bases at V and 0 bases at J, with 14 bases in the middle. The CDR3 runs to 16 residues. Germline V gene lookup returns CDR1 PRHDT and CDR2 FYEKMQ (reference sequence). The CDR3 DNA follows: TGTGCCAGCAGCTCACGGGGAAGGGCTAGCACAGATACGCAGTATTTT. Translating gives CASSSRGRASTDTQYF.

J is TRBJ2-5 and V is TRBV5-1; TRBD2 matches at 8 bases. CDR3 length equals 17 residues. The V and J ends lost 0 bases and 3 bases, in that order; junction bases with no gene match: 10. CDR1 and CDR2 (germline): SGHRS, YFSETQ. The CDR3 coding sequence is TGCGCCAGCAGCTTGGCTTATAGTAGCGGGAAAAAAGAGACCCAGTACTTC. Its protein is CASSLAYSSGKKETQYF. Full variable domain (missing parts from reference TRBV5-1 and TRBJ2-5): KAGVTQTPRYLIKTRGQQVTLSCSPISGHRSVSWYQQTPGQGLQFLFEYFSETQRNKGNFPGRFSGRQFSNSRSEMNVSTLELGDSALYLCASSLAYSSGKKETQYFGPGTRLLVL.

The gene calls are TRBV7-6 and TRBJ2-2; D perhaps matches TRBD1 (5 bases). The CDR3 spans 14 residues. V dropped 3 bases and J dropped 2 bases, with 7 bases sitting between them. The germline gives CDR1 SGHVS, CDR2 FNYEAQ. CDR3 sequence reads: CASSFDSNTGELFF. CDR3 DNA: TGTGCCAGCAGCTTCGACAGCAACACCGGGGAGCTGTTTTTT.

The count of this clone is one. The chain links TRBV2 to TRBJ2-5; 7 bases are a match to TRBD2. Germline V lookup: CDR1 SNHLY, CDR2 FYNNEI. This CDR3 spans 14 amino acids. V lost 4 bases, J lost 5 bases, and 7 bases stayed unmatched. CDR3 in amino acids: CASSGLDGGETQYF. DNA for the CDR3: TGTGCCAGCAGTGGACTAGACGGGGGGGAGACCCAGTACTTC.

This chain joins TRBV29-1 and TRBJ2-3, with D perhaps TRBD2 (5 bases). V lost 5 bases and J lost 1, with 10 bases in between. CDR1 and CDR2 (germline): SQVTM, ANQGSEA. The CDR3 length is 13 residues. CDR3 sequence (DNA): TGCAGCGTTCGAGGGTACCGCACAGATACGCAGTATTTT. Protein: CSVRGYRTDTQYF.

The chain has TRBV28 and TRBJ2-3; 9 bases line up with TRBD2. This CDR3 comprises 14 residues. The V gene's germline CDR1 is MDHEN and CDR2 SYDVKM. Trimming at V came to 7 bases and at J to 2 bases, leaving 4 bases not matched to a gene. CDR3 bases: TGTGCCAGCACCGCGGGAGGGCACACAGATACGCAGTATTTT. It codes for CASTAGGHTDTQYF.

This sequence joins TRBV18 and TRBJ2-7; 10 bases are shared with TRBD1. CDR1 is KGHSH, CDR2 LQKENI, per germline. With V trimmed by 1 base and J by 1 base, 7 bases remained unmatched. The CDR3 totals 17 residues. CDR3 sequence reads: CASSPRTGGSGSYEQYF. CDR3 DNA: TGTGCCAGCTCACCACGGACAGGGGGTTCGGGGTCCTACGAGCAGTACTTC.

J is TRBJ2-7 and V is TRBV27, with D hard to call. V was clipped by 1 base and J by 4 bases, with 11 bases between them. This CDR3 is 14 amino acids long. Germline CDR1 and CDR2: MNHEY and SMNVEV (reference sequence). CDR3 sequence: CASSLWARAYEQYF. For the CDR3, the DNA is TGTGCCAGCAGTTTATGGGCACGTGCATACGAGCAGTACTTC.